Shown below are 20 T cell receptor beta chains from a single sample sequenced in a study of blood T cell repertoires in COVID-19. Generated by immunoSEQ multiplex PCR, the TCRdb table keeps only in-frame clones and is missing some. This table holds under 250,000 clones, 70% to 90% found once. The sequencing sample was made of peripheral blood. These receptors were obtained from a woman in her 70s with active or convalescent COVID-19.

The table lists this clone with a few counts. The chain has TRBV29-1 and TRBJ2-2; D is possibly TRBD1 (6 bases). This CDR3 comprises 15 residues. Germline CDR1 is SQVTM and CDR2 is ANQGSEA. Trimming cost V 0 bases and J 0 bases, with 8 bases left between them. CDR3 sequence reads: CSVEENRANTGELFF. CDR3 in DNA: TGCAGCGTTGAAGAGAACAGGGCGAACACCGGGGAGCTGTTTTTT.

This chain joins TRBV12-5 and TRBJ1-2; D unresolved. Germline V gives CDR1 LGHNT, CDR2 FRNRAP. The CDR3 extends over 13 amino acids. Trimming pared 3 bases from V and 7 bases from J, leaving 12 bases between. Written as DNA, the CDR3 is TGTGCTAGTGGTTTAGCCCCCTTCGGTGGCTACACCTTC. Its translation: CASGLAPFGGYTF.

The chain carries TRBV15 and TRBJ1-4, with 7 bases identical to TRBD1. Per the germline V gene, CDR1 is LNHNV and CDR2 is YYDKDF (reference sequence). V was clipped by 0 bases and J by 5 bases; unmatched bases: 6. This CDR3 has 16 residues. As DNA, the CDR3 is TGTGCCACCAGCAGAGATCCGGGACAGAGGAATGAAAAACTGTTTTTT. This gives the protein CATSRDPGQRNEKLFF.

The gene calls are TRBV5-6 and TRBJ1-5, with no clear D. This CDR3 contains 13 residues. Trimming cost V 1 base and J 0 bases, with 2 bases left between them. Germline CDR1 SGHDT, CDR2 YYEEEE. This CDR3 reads CASSLYSNQPQHF. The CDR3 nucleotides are TGTGCCAGCAGCTTGTATAGCAATCAGCCCCAGCATTTT.

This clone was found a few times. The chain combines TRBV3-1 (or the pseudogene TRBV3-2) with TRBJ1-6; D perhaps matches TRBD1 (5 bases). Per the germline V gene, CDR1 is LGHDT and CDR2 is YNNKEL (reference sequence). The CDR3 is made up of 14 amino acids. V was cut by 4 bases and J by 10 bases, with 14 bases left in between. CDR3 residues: CASSLRTSRSPLHF. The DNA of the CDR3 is TGTGCCAGCAGCCTCAGGACATCTAGATCACCCCTCCACTTT.

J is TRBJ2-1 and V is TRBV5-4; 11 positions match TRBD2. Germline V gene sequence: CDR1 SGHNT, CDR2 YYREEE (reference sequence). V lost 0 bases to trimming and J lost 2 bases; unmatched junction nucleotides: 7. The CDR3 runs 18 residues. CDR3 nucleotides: TGTGCCAGCAGCTTGGTGCTAGCGGGAGGCCCAACCTACAATGAGCAGTTCTTC. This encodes CASSLVLAGGPTYNEQFF.

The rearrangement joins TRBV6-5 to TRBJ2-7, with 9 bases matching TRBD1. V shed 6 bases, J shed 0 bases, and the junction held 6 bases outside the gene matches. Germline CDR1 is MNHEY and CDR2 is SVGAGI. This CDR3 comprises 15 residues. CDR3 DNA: TGTGCCAGCAGCCCCTACAGGGGGCTCTCCTACGAGCAGTACTTC. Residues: CASSPYRGLSYEQYF.

Written as DNA, the CDR3 is TGCAGCGGATATGGGGAGGGAGACTCCTATGGCTACACCTTC. Its translation is CSGYGEGDSYGYTF. V usage is TRBV29-1 and J usage is TRBJ1-2; D is unresolved. This CDR3 has 14 residues. Germline CDR1 is SQVTM and CDR2 is ANQGSEA. V lost 7 bases and J lost 4, with 19 bases in between.

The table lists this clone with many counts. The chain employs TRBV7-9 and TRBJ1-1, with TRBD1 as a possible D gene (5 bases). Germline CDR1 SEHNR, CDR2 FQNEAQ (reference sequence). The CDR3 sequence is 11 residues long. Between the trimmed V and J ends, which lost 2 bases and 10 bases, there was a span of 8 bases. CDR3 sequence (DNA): TGTGCCAGCAGCTTATTCCAGGGAGCTTTCTTT. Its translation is CASSLFQGAFF. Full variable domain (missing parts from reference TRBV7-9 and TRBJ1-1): DTGVSQNPRHKITKRGQNVTFRCDPISEHNRLYWYRQTLGQGPEFLTYFQNEAQLEKSRLLSDRFSAERPKGSFSTLEIQRTEQGDSAMYLCASSLFQGAFFGQGTRLTVV.

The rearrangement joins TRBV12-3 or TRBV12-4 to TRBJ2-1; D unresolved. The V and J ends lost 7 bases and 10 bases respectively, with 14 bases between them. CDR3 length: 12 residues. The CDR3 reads CASTRPLGEQFF. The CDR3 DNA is TGTGCCAGCACCCGCCCCCTCGGGGAGCAGTTCTTC.

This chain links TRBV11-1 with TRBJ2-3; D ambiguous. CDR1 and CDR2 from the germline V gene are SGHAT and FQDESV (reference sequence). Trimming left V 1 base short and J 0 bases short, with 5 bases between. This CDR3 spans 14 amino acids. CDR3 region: CASSLVPSTDTQYF. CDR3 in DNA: TGTGCCAGCAGCTTAGTTCCGAGCACAGATACGCAGTATTTT.

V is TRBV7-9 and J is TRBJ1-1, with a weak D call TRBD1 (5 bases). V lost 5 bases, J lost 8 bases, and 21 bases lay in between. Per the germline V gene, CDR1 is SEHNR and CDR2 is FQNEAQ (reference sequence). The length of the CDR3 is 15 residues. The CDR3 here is CASSVPGGSTGEAFF. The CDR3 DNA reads TGTGCCAGCAGCGTGCCTGGGGGGAGTACTGGCGAAGCTTTCTTT.

DNA of the CDR3: TGTGCCAGCAGCAGAGAGGGGGGGGGAAGCAATCAGCCCCAGCATTTT. It is translated as CASSREGGGSNQPQHF. The chain links TRBV7-8 to TRBJ1-5, with D possibly TRBD1 on 6 matching bases. Trimming took off 5 bases at V and 1 base at J, with 15 bases between the two ends. The V gene's germline CDR1 is SGHVS and CDR2 FQNEAQ. The CDR3 consists of 16 residues.

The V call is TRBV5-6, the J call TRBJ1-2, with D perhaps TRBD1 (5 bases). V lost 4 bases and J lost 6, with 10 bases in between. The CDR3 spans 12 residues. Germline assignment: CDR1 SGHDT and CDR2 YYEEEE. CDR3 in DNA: TGTGCCAGCAGCGCCGACAGCCATGGCTACACCTTC. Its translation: CASSADSHGYTF.

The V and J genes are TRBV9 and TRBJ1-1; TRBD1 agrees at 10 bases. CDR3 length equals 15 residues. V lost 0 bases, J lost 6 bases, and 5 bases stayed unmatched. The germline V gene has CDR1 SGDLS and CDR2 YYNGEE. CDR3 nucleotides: TGTGCCAGCAGCGTAGAGGGACAGGGGAGGGCTGAAGCTTTCTTT. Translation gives CASSVEGQGRAEAFF. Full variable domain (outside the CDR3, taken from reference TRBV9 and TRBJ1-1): DSGVTQTPKHLITATGQRVTLRCSPRSGDLSVYWYQQSLDQGLQFLIQYYNGEERAKGNILERFSAQQFPDLHSELNLSSLELGDSALYFCASSVEGQGRAEAFFGQGTRLTVV.

The DNA of the CDR3 is TGCGCCAGCAGGTATGCTGGGGCCAACGTCCTGACTTTC. As protein: CASRYAGANVLTF. V usage is TRBV5-1 and J usage is TRBJ2-6; D gene ambiguous. The CDR3 contains 13 residues. V shed 5 bases and J shed 2 bases, with 5 bases lying between them. Looked up from germline, CDR1 is SGHRS and CDR2 is YFSETQ.

The CDR3 region is CASSQGTLPGEETQYF. CDR3 nucleotides: TGTGCCAGCAGCCAAGGAACTCTCCCAGGCGAAGAGACCCAGTACTTC. The rearrangement joins TRBV4-2 to TRBJ2-5; no clear D gene. Trimming stripped 1 base from V and 3 bases from J, with 15 bases between. The germline V gene has CDR1 LGHNA and CDR2 YNFKEQ. The CDR3 is 16 residues long.

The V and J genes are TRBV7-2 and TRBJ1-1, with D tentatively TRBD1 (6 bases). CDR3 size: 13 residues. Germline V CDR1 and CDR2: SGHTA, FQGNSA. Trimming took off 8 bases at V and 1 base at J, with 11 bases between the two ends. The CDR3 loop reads CASGLQGNTEAFF. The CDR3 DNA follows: TGTGCCAGCGGGCTACAGGGGAACACTGAAGCTTTCTTT.

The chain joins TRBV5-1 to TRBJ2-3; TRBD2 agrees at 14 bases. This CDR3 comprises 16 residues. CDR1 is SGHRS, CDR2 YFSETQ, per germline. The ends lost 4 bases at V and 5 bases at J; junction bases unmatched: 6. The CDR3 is CASSATSGGARDTQYF. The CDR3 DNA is TGCGCCAGCAGCGCGACTAGCGGGGGGGCAAGAGATACGCAGTATTTT.

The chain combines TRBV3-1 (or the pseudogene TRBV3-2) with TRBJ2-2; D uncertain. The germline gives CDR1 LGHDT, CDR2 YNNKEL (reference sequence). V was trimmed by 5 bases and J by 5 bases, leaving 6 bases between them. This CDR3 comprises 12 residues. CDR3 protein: CASSFGTGELFF. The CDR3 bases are TGTGCCAGCAGCTTCGGTACCGGGGAGCTGTTTTTT.